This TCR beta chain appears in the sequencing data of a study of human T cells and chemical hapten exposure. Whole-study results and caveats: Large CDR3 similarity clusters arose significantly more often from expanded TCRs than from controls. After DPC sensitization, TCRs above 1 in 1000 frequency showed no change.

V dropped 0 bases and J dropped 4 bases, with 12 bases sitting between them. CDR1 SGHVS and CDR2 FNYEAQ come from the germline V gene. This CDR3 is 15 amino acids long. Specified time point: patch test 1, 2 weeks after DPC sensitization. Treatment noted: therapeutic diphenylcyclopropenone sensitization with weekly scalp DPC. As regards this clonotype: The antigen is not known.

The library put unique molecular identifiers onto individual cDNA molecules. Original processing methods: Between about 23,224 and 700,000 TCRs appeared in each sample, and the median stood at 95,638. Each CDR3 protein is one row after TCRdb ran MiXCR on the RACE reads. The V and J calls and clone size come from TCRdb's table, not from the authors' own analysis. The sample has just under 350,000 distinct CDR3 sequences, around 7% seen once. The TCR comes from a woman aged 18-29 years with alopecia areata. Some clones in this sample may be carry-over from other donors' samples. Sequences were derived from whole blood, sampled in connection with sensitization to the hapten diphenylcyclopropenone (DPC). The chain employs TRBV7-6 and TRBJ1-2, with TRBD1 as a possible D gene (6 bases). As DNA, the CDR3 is TGTGCCAGCAGCTTAGCAGCAGGGGACACCTATGGCTACACCTTC. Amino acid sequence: CASSLAAGDTYGYTF.